This T cell receptor (beta chain) was recovered during a study of shared clonotypes between healthy human individuals (TCRdb year 2020). Regarding the study in general: Three men and a couple of women, aged 18 to 49 years, made up the cohort. Per donor, leukapheresis produced somewhere between about 0.8 and 9 billion PBMCs. The study deeply sequenced blood TCR repertoires of several healthy adults to estimate repertoire size and the extent of clonotype sharing between individuals. For each donor, CD4 naive and CD4 memory were each given three plates, CD8 naive was given two plates, and CD8 memory was given one plate. To increase sequencing depth and limit assay-specific biases, different laboratories used diverse techniques to prepare libraries and sequence TCR repertoires. Overall results and qualifications from the work: Rarefaction of sorted-subset datasets indicated incomplete sequencing despite the large sequencing depth. Only blood was sampled, and tissue TCR repertoires likely differ from those in blood. Pairwise subsampling indicated that sequencing depth was expected to affect the degree of clonotype sharing among donors. Across four donors, approximately 5% of naive CD4, approximately 3.6% of naive CD8, 2.3% of memory CD4, and approximately 0.4% of memory CD8 clonotypes were shared. Because the study included a small number of donors, the genetic and exposure-history diversity represented was limited. Larger estimated clonotype richness was generally found for naive subsets than for memory subsets. Clonotypes shared by all four sorted-subset donors showed higher generation probabilities than non-shared clonotypes.

Using the deep immunoSEQ assay, multiplex PCR amplified TCR CDR3 regions from genomic DNA. Extracted genomic DNA from each cell subset was spread evenly across all wells of several immunoSEQ 96-well plates, with each plate serving as a replicate. For sorted subsets, 200 ng of genomic DNA, equivalent to some 30,000 T cell genomes, went into each replicate PCR. The purified libraries were quantified using a Qubit 3.0 fluorometer, sized with a Bioanalyzer 2100, and then quantified again using the KAPA Library Quantification kit. A separate single-read 150-cycle Illumina NextSeq 550 flow cell was used to sequence each immunoSEQ 96-well plate. From the authors' description of their analysis: The immunoSEQ output contained only junctional sequences without quality scores, so filtering could not match that applied to full-length reads. To assign V/J genes and CDR3, sequences were annotated against IMGT germline references using PyIR, a Python wrapper for IgBLAST v1.9. Reads were removed for weak V/J assignments (E-value above 1e-6), missing CDR3, stop codons, out-of-frame junctions, or ambiguous translated residues. V3J clonotypes were defined as sequences sharing an identical inferred V gene, J gene, and CDR3 amino acid sequence. The percentage overlap between two repertoires was calculated by dividing the number of shared unique clonotypes by the size of the smaller repertoire. RTK rarefaction, the Chao1 estimator, and Recon v2.1 estimates of unobserved clonotypes were used to assess repertoire richness. For all TCRbeta clonotypes obtained by the gDNA method from a handful of donors, generation probabilities were computed with OLGA. Imported from immuneACCESS, the table was reduced by TCRdb to in-frame sequences with V and J called. These copies leave out some clones; in studies compared against another copy, an unresolved V gene accounts for under half, and the cause of the remainder is not known. V, J and clone size derive from that table, while D and trimming were established from the DNA sequence. This sample gives some 2.1 million clones in total; just under 95% of them show up just once. Clones ranked in the top ten supply roughly 1% of the sample.

From its cysteine to its phenylalanine, the CDR3 spans 19 amino acids. Only CDR3 DNA is held: 57 bases, read in frame from base 1. From the germline V gene, CDR1 is MNHNS and CDR2 is SASEGT. Trimming takes 0 bases from V and 0 bases from J, and the germline ends sit 18 bases apart. CD8 naive samples were CD45RO-negative cells positively selected for CCR7, giving a CD45RA+CCR7+ population that excluded TemRA cells. Donors were healthy HIV-negative adults with no recently reported acute infections or vaccinations. All donors were Caucasian adults living in Nashville, Tennessee, USA. After blood collection by leukapheresis, PBMCs were isolated using Ficoll-Histopaque density gradient centrifugation and then cryopreserved in the vapor phase of liquid nitrogen. Analytical flow cytometry was used to check the purity and quantity of each magnetically sorted T cell population. From each sorted fraction, genomic DNA was isolated and quantified by UV absorbance on a Nanodrop 2000c.

For this clone: Its cognate antigen has yet to be identified. It has no much larger one-base neighbor in the sample; base qualities were not kept.

The receptor was derived from a man younger than 30 in good health. The chain is assembled from TRBV6-1 and TRBJ1-5, with the identity of the D gene unclear. What was sequenced was naive CD8+ T cells sorted from blood. The sample's cell subset or site label is to be understood as: CD45RA+CCR7+. CDR3 sequence: CASSEARHFSSYSNQPQHF. At the DNA level, the sequence is TGTGCCAGCAGTGAAGCCCGGCACTTCTCCTCTTATAGCAATCAGCCCCAGCATTTT.